The clone carrying this T cell receptor (beta chain) was counted many times. The antigen is unknown. Germline V gene data show CDR1 as KGHDR and CDR2 as SFDVKD. This CDR3 region has 17 residues. V lost 5 bases and J 0 bases, leaving 18 bases between the germline ends. RNA transcripts were the template for amplifying TCR beta CDR3 regions. The HTBI primer set was used in a first-round RT-PCR of the TCR CDR3. A single record per CDR3 protein comes from TCRdb applying MiXCR to the multiplex PCR reads. The table records fewer than 700,000 distinct CDR3 sequences, around 15% of them present only once. The sample is drawn from a study of T cells in Graves' hyperthyroidism and ophthalmopathy. Study observations and caveats: Using 13 V-J features, a model discriminated ophthalmopathy from stable hyperthyroidism. In the blood, most expanded thyroid clonotypes above 0.001 appeared as well.

The chain combines TRBV24-1 with TRBJ1-2, with D perhaps TRBD1 (6 bases). The sample comprised blood. The sequence was obtained from a woman in her twenties or thirties with Graves' hyperthyroidism. CDR3 sequence reads: CATSATKERGSNYGYTF. DNA for the CDR3: TGTGCCACCAGTGCCACCAAGGAGAGGGGGTCTAACTATGGCTACACCTTC.